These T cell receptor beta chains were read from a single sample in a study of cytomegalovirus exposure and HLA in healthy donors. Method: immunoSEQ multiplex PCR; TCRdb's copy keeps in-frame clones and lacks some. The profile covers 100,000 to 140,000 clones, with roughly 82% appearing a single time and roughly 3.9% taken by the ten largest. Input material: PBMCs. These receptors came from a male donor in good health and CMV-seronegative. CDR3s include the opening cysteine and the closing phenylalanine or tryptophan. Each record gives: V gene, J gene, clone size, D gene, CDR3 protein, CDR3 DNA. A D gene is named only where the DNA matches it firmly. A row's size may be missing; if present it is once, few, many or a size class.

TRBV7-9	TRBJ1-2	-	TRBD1	CASSSRTGRRYGYTF	TGTGCCAGCAGCTCCAGGACAGGAAGAAGATATGGCTACACCTTC
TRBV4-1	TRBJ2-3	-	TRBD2	CASSRREGRSDTQYF	TGCGCCAGCAGCCGCCGGGAGGGCCGGTCAGATACGCAGTATTTT
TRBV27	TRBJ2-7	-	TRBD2	CASSSHTRTSVKTYEQYF	TGTGCCAGCAGTTCGCATACCCGAACTAGCGTTAAGACCTACGAGCAGTACTTC
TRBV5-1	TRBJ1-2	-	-	CASSPTQGTDGYTF	TGCGCCAGCAGCCCCACTCAGGGTACGGATGGCTACACCTTC
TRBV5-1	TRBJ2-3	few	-	CASSLVPAGVSTDTQYF	TGCGCCAGCAGCTTGGTACCAGCGGGCGTTAGCACAGATACGCAGTATTTT
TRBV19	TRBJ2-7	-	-	CAKPYEQYF	TGTGCCAAGCCTTACGAGCAGTACTTC
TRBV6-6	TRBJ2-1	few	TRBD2	CASISLADNEQFF	TGTGCCAGCATCTCTCTAGCGGACAATGAGCAGTTCTTC
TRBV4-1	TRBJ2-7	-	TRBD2	CASSHPPTSGSNEQYF	TGCGCCAGCAGCCACCCCCCCACTAGCGGGAGTAACGAGCAGTACTTC
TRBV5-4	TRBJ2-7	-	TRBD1	CASSWGDRGFNYEQYF	TGTGCCAGCAGCTGGGGGGACAGGGGGTTTAACTACGAGCAGTACTTC
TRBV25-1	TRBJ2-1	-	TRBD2	CASSDRTSGYNEQFF	TGTGCCAGCAGTGACCGGACTAGCGGATACAATGAGCAGTTCTTC
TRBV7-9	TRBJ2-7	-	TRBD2	CASSATGTSGSYEQYF	TGTGCCAGCAGCGCGACCGGGACTAGCGGGTCCTACGAGCAGTACTTC
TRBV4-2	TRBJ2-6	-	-	CASSQVPSNVLTF	TGTGCCAGCAGCCAAGTCCCCTCCAACGTCCTGACTTTC
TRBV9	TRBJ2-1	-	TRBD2	CASSVHTGTSGYNEQFF	TGTGCCAGCAGCGTCCACACCGGGACTAGCGGGTACAATGAGCAGTTCTTC
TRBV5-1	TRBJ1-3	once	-	CASSLDRGTGNTIYF	TGCGCCAGCAGCTTGGATCGAGGGACTGGAAACACCATATATTTT
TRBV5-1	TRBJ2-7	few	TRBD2	CASSSIAGPSYEQYF	TGCGCCAGCAGCTCCATAGCGGGACCCTCCTACGAGCAGTACTTC
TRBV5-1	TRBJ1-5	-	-	CASSPMGGQGQPQHF	TGCGCCAGCAGTCCAATGGGAGGGCAAGGGCAGCCCCAGCATTTT
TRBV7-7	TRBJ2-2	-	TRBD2	CASSSPTISGRRTGELFF	TGTGCCAGCAGCTCCCCGACCATAAGCGGGAGGAGAACCGGGGAGCTGTTTTTT
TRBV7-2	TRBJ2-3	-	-	CASSSSSSVDTQYF	TGTGCCAGCAGCTCGTCTAGCTCGGTAGATACGCAGTATTTT
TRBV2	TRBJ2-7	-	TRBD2	CASSKIAGKGSEQYF	TGTGCCAGCAGCAAAATAGCGGGAAAGGGGTCCGAGCAGTACTTC